This T cell receptor (beta chain) was retrieved from a study of blood T cell repertoires in COVID-19. Whole-study context: The analysed material was cDNA or gDNA that came from T cells, B-cell-depleted T cells, or PBMCs.

V dropped 5 bases and J dropped 2; count of bases not matched to a gene: 5. Germline V gene sequence: CDR1 SGHVS, CDR2 FQNEAQ. The CDR3 runs 14 residues. Sequencing used immunoSEQ multiplex PCR; TCRdb keeps in-frame clones, though not all of them. The data contain 200,000 to 300,000 clones, approximately 86% of them singletons. This clone was picked up one time. Sequenced input: PBMCs or T cells enriched from blood (not recorded which). This receptor was identified in a woman aged 35 to 49 with acute COVID-19. The genes are TRBV7-8 and TRBJ2-7, with 8 positions matching TRBD1. This CDR3 reads CASSKGTGAYEQYF. CDR3 in DNA: TGTGCCAGCAGCAAAGGGACAGGAGCCTACGAGCAGTACTTC.